This is a list of T cell receptor beta chains from one sample in a study of patients and donors after allogeneic stem cell transplantation. From the RT-PCR reads, TCRdb called clonotypes with MiXCR, one entry per CDR3 protein. This table holds roughly 230,000 distinct CDR3 sequences, 13% to 15% found once. Sequenced sample: blood, either unsorted or a sorted T cell fraction (not recorded which). The source of these receptors is a human donor who was either an allogeneic HSCT recipient or a stem cell or donor lymphocyte infusion donor (not recorded which). It is not recorded whose cells these are; they may come from a transplant donor. The CDR3 runs from the conserved cysteine through the conserved F or W. D genes are given only for firm matches. A clone size is listed for some rows: how often the clone was seen (once, few, many), or a class if it is expanded.

V: TRBV3-1
length: 12
J: TRBJ1-2
size: many
D: -
DNA: TGTGCCAGCAGCCAAGAGTCAGGTGGCTACACCTTC
CDR3: CASSQESGGYTF

V: TRBV6-1
length: 16
J: TRBJ1-3
size: few
D: TRBD1
DNA: TGTGCCAGCAGCCGGGACAGGGATCTACCTGGAAACACCATATATTTT
CDR3: CASSRDRDLPGNTIYF

V: TRBV12-3/TRBV12-4
length: 17
J: TRBJ2-7
size: few
D: TRBD1
DNA: TGTGCCAGCAGGGACAGGGACAGGGGGCTGAGTCAGTGCGAGCAGTACTTC
CDR3: CASRDRDRGLSQCEQYF

V: TRBV7-2
length: 15
J: TRBJ2-7
size: few
D: -
DNA: TGTGCCAGCAGCCCGGACAGCGCCCGCTCCTACGAGCAGTACTTC
CDR3: CASSPDSARSYEQYF

V: TRBV30
length: 13
J: TRBJ1-2
size: -
D: -
DNA: TGTGCCGGACCATTGGTGGACAACTATGGCTACACCTTC
CDR3: CAGPLVDNYGYTF

V: TRBV4-1
length: 14
J: TRBJ2-1
size: many
D: -
DNA: TGCGCCAGCAGCCAACAACGCGGGGACAATGAGCAGTTCTTC
CDR3: CASSQQRGDNEQFF

V: TRBV18
length: 17
J: TRBJ2-6
size: -
D: -
DNA: TGTGCCAGCTCACCTCGACAGGACAGCTCTGGGGCCAACGTCCTGACTTTC
CDR3: CASSPRQDSSGANVLTF

V: TRBV5-1
length: 16
J: TRBJ1-3
size: -
D: TRBD1
DNA: TGCGCCAGCAGCTTGGCCGGGACAGGCTCTGGAAACACCATATATTTT
CDR3: CASSLAGTGSGNTIYF

V: TRBV28
length: 13
J: TRBJ2-3
size: many
D: -
DNA: TGTGCCACCCGGGACCCATACACAGATACGCAGTATTTT
CDR3: CATRDPYTDTQYF

V: TRBV7-8
length: 15
J: TRBJ1-2
size: many
D: -
DNA: TGTGCCAGCAGCCAAATCGATGACGGCGACTATGGCTACACCTTC
CDR3: CASSQIDDGDYGYTF

V: TRBV12-3/TRBV12-4
length: 16
J: TRBJ2-2
size: -
D: -
DNA: TGTGCCAGCAGCGGTTGTTGGGTGGGGCGCACCGGGGAGCTGTTTTTT
CDR3: CASSGCWVGRTGELFF

V: TRBV5-1
length: 14
J: TRBJ2-1
size: many
D: TRBD2
DNA: TGCGCCAGCAGCTTGGGGACGGGGGGCAATGAGCAGTTCTTC
CDR3: CASSLGTGGNEQFF

V: TRBV7-2
length: 13
J: TRBJ1-2
size: many
D: -
DNA: TGTGCCAGCATCGAAGCCGGCTGGGGGGGCTACACCTTC
CDR3: CASIEAGWGGYTF

V: TRBV4-2
length: 15
J: TRBJ1-3
size: -
D: -
DNA: TGTGCCAGCAGCCAGTTCGGTCCCTCTGGAAACACCATATATTTT
CDR3: CASSQFGPSGNTIYF

V: TRBV5-1
length: 12
J: TRBJ2-5
size: many
D: -
DNA: TGCGCCAGCAGGGATTCCAAGAGAACCCAGTACTTC
CDR3: CASRDSKRTQYF

V: TRBV28
length: 14
J: TRBJ1-2
size: -
D: -
DNA: TGTGCCAGCACAAAGGGCAGTTATAACTATGGCTACACCTTC
CDR3: CASTKGSYNYGYTF

V: TRBV11-2
length: 15
J: TRBJ2-1
size: few
D: TRBD2
DNA: TGTGCCAGCAGAACGCTAGCGGGGCCGCTCAATGAGCAGTTCTTC
CDR3: CASRTLAGPLNEQFF

V: TRBV27
length: 16
J: TRBJ1-5
size: few
D: -
DNA: TGTGCCAGCAGAGGGACGTCTCGGGGTAGCAATCAGCCCCAGCATTTT
CDR3: CASRGTSRGSNQPQHF

V: TRBV12-3/TRBV12-4
length: 17
J: TRBJ2-1
size: -
D: TRBD2
DNA: TGTGCCAGCAGCATCTCTAGCGGCGCGAGCTCCTACAATGAGCAGTTCTTC
CDR3: CASSISSGASSYNEQFF

V: TRBV27
length: 12
J: TRBJ2-7
size: many
D: TRBD1
DNA: TGTGCCACCCGGGACAGGGGATACGAGCAGTACTTC
CDR3: CATRDRGYEQYF

V: TRBV7-9
length: 16
J: TRBJ2-3
size: few
D: TRBD2
DNA: TGTGCCAGCAGCGCGCCGGGCCGGACTAGCGGGGATACGCAGTATTTT
CDR3: CASSAPGRTSGDTQYF

V: TRBV9
length: 16
J: TRBJ2-3
size: few
D: TRBD1
DNA: TGTGCCAGCAGCTTCACGACAGGGGCCGGCACAGATACGCAGTATTTT
CDR3: CASSFTTGAGTDTQYF

V: TRBV4-2
length: 16
J: TRBJ2-1
size: few
D: TRBD2
DNA: TGTGCCAGCAGCCAAGGACTAGCGGGTACATACAATGAGCAGTTCTTC
CDR3: CASSQGLAGTYNEQFF

V: TRBV9
length: 16
J: TRBJ2-1
size: -
D: TRBD1
DNA: TGTGCCAGCAGCAGAACAGGGGGCGCGTTGTACAATGAGCAGTTCTTC
CDR3: CASSRTGGALYNEQFF

V: TRBV7-9
length: 12
J: TRBJ1-2
size: many
D: -
DNA: TGTGCCAGCAGCTTAGGGACCGGGGGCTACACCTTC
CDR3: CASSLGTGGYTF

V: TRBV14
length: 12
J: TRBJ2-3
size: many
D: -
DNA: TGTGCCAGCAGCCGCGAAATAGATACGCAGTATTTT
CDR3: CASSREIDTQYF